This entry features one T cell receptor beta chain sequence. The CDR3 has 15 amino acids. The germline V gene encodes CDR1 MNHEY and CDR2 SMNVEV (reference sequence). V lost 6 bases and J 5 bases, leaving 17 bases between the germline ends. Extraction of total RNA produced a minimum of 6 micrograms from each sample. The use of a sample-barcoded 5' primer and a J-beta primer mix characterized a second PCR of roughly 6 to 11 cycles. MiXCR was run by TCRdb on the 5' RACE reads, yielding one entry per CDR3 protein. The sample has under 1,100,000 distinct CDR3 sequences; around 25% are singletons. This entry belongs to a study of blood T cells in healthy people across ages. The same sample was also used in a study of T cells of mothers and their children. From that paper: From each mother came over 8 million TCR beta CDR3 reads, and from each child came roughly 2.9 million. Biologically related mothers and children overlapped slightly more than unrelated pairs, a non-significant difference.

Sequenced material: blood. The sequence derives from a girl aged 2 to 9 in good health. The rearrangement uses TRBV27 and TRBJ1-5, with D unresolved. CDR3 nucleotides: TGTGCCAGCAGCCAAGGCCCCGGGATCGATCAGCCCCAGCATTTT. This encodes CASSQGPGIDQPQHF.